Detailed here is one T cell receptor (beta chain). Its target is unknown. Described treatment: oral pan-JAK inhibitor, 5-10 mg twice daily. This sample is drawn from a study of CD8+ T cells in alopecia areata. Sequencing relied on a cDNA template that was reverse transcribed from extracted RNA. The data were produced by immunoSEQ multiplex PCR, yet TCRdb's version contains in-frame clones alone and is incomplete. The sample yields 95,000 to 100,000 clones, just under 60% seen once. The CDR3 contains 15 residues. V lost 3 bases to trimming and J lost 3 bases; unmatched junction nucleotides: 2. Per germline, CDR1 SGHTA and CDR2 FQGNSA. Study findings and constraints: One nonresponder makes the tie between baseline CD8+ expansion and response uncertain. Sequencing of scalp samples also includes resident alphabeta T cells from normal skin. A large proportion of expanded lesional clones were detected persisting in scalp and blood during tofacitinib.

The starting material was CD8+ T cells sorted from blood, obtained at week 56, from a patient treated with tofacitinib. The chain employs TRBV7-2 and TRBJ2-1; 10 positions match TRBD2. The clonotype was recovered from a human donor with alopecia areata. The CDR3 loop is CASSFIAGGYNEQFF. DNA for the CDR3: TGTGCCAGCAGCTTTATAGCGGGGGGCTACAATGAGCAGTTCTTC. Using reference TRBV7-2 and TRBJ2-1 for the parts outside the CDR3, the full variable domain is GAGVSQSPSNKVTEKGKDVELRCDPISGHTALYWYRQSLGQGLEFLIYFQGNSAPDKSGLPSDRFSAERTGGSVSTLTIQRTQQEDSAVYLCASSFIAGGYNEQFFGPGTRLTVL.